The next 2 T cell receptor beta chains were all read from a single sample in a study of response to subunit inactivated influenza vaccine. TCRdb reprocessed the RT-PCR reads with MiXCR, giving one entry per CDR3 protein. The repertoire holds roughly 710,000 distinct CDR3 sequences, with 14% as singletons. Here the sequenced sample was PBMCs from blood, taken less than 15 days before vaccination. The receptors were sampled from a man aged 45-65 years who received an inactivated influenza vaccine.

The chain joins TRBV7-9 to TRBJ2-3; 8 positions match TRBD2. The CDR3 consists of 13 residues. Trimming at V came to 5 bases and at J to 10 bases, leaving 8 bases not matched to a gene. Germline CDR1 and CDR2: SEHNR and FQNEAQ (reference sequence). The DNA of the CDR3 is TGTGCCAGCAGCCCCACGGTAGCGGGACCGCAGTATTTT. Its protein product is CASSPTVAGPQYF.

The sample holds a few counts of this clonotype. The V and J genes are TRBV4-3 and TRBJ1-6; 9 bases map to TRBD1. V shed 5 bases and J 9 bases; nucleotides not matched to a gene: 8. The CDR3 has 15 amino acids. Germline-derived CDR1 and CDR2 are LGHNA and YSLEER. The CDR3 sequence: CASSGRTGQGSPLHF. The CDR3 DNA follows: TGCGCCAGCAGCGGAAGAACGGGACAGGGTTCACCCCTCCACTTT.